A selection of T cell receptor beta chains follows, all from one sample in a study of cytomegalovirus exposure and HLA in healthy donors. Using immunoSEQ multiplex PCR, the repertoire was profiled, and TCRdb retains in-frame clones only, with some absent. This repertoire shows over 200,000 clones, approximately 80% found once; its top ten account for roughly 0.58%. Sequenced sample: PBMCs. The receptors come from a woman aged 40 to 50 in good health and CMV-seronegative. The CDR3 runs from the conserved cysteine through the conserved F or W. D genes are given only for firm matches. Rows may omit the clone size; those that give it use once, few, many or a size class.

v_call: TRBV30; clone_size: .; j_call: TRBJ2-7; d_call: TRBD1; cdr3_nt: TGTGCCTGGGCCGGGACAGGGGAAGGCGAGCAGTACTTC; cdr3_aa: CAWAGTGEGEQYF
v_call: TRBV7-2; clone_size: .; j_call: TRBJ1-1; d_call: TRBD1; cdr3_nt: TGTGCCAGCAGCCCGCGACAGGGTCTAACTGAAGCTTTCTTT; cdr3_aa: CASSPRQGLTEAFF
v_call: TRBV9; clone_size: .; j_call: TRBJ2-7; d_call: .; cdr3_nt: TGTGCCAGCAGCGTGACAGGGACTAGCTCCTACGAGCAGTACTTC; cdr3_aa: CASSVTGTSSYEQYF
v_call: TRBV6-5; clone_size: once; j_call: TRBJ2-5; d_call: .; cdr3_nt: TGTGCCAGCAGTTACTTGCTGACTAGGCTCCAAGAGACCCAGTACTTC; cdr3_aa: CASSYLLTRLQETQYF
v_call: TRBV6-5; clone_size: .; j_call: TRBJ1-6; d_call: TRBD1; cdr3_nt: TGTGCCAGCAGTTTTTCCGGGACAGGAAATTCACCCCTCCACTTT; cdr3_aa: CASSFSGTGNSPLHF
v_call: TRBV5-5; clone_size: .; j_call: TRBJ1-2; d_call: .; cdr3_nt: TGTGCCAGCTTAGGACAGAGCCGCTATGGCTACACCTTC; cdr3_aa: CASLGQSRYGYTF
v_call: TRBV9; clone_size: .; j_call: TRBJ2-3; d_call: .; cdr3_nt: TGTGCCAGCAGCGGTGCCCAGGCCGACACAGATACGCAGTATTTT; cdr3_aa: CASSGAQADTDTQYF
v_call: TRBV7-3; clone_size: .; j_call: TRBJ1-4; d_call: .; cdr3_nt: TGTGCCAGCAGTCCAGGGGCTAATGAAAAACTGTTTTTT; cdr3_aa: CASSPGANEKLFF
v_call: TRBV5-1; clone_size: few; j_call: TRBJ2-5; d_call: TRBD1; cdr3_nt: TGCGCCAGCAGACCGCAGCCGGGACAGGGGGCGCCGGAGACCCAGTACTTC; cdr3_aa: CASRPQPGQGAPETQYF
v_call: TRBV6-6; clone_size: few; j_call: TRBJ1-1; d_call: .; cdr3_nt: TGTGCCAGCAGTTTCCCCTCTCTGAACACTGAAGCTTTCTTT; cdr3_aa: CASSFPSLNTEAFF
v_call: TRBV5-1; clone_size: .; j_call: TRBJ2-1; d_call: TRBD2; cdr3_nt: TGCGCCAGCAGCTTGCAGGGCGGGGGGCTACTTATGAATGAGCAGTTCTTC; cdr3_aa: CASSLQGGGLLMNEQFF
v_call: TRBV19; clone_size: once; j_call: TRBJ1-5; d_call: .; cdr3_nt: TGTGCCAGTAGTACCCCTCAGGGACACTTCAATCAGCCCCAGCATTTT; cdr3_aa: CASSTPQGHFNQPQHF
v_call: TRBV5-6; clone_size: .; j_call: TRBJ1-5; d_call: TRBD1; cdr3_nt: TGTGCCAGCAGCCGTACCGTCCGGGCACAGGGGAATACTCAGCCCCAGCATTTT; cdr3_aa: CASSRTVRAQGNTQPQHF
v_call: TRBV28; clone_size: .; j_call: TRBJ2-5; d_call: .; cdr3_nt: TGTGCCAGCAGTTTAAGTGACGGCGACTTCCAAGAGACCCAGTACTTC; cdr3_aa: CASSLSDGDFQETQYF
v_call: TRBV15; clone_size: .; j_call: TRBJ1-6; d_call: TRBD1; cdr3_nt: TGTGCCACCAGCAGAGTGTCCGGGACAGGGGACTCACCCCTCCACTTT; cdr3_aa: CATSRVSGTGDSPLHF
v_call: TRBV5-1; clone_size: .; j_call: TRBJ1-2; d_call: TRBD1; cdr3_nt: TGCGCCAGCAGCTCGTCGACAGGGACTCACTATGGCTACACCTTC; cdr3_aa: CASSSSTGTHYGYTF
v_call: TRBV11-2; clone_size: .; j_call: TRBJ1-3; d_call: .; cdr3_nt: TGTGCCAGCAGCAATCATGGCACATTGGATTTT; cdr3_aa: CASSNHGTLDF
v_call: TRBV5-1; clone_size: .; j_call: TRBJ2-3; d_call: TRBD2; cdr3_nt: TGCGCCAGCAGCCCGGGGCGGGGGACAGATACGCAGTATTTT; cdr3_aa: CASSPGRGTDTQYF
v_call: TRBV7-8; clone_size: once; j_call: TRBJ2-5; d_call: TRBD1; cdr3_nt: TGTGCCAGCAGCCTTAGGACAGGACGGGCAGAGACCCAGTACTTC; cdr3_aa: CASSLRTGRAETQYF
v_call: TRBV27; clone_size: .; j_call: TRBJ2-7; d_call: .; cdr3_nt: TGTGCCAGCAGTCCCCTCGGGACACCAACCCCCTACGAGCAGTACTTC; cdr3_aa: CASSPLGTPTPYEQYF
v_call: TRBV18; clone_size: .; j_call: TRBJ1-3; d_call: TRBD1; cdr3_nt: TGTGCCAGCTCGCCCGGACAGGGGGCTGGAAACACCATATATTTT; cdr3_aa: CASSPGQGAGNTIYF
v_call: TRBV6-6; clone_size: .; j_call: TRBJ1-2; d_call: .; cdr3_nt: TGTGCCAGCAGACGGTCTGCAGGGTCTGAGTATGGCTACACCTTC; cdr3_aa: CASRRSAGSEYGYTF
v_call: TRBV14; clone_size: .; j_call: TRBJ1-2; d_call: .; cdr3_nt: TGTGCCAGCAGCCCCGCCGGGATCTCTATGGGCTACACCTTC; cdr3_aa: CASSPAGISMGYTF
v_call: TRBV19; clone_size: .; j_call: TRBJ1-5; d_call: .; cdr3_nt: TGTGCCAGTAGTGTCGGGGGGCACCGAGGGTTCAATCAGCCCCAGCATTTT; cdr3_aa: CASSVGGHRGFNQPQHF
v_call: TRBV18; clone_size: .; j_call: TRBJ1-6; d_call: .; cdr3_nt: TGTGCCAGCTCACCACGCCAGGCTTATAATTCACCCCTCCACTTT; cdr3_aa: CASSPRQAYNSPLHF
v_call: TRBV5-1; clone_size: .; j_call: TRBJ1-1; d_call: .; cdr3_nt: TGCGCCAGCAGCCCGGGACTTAGGAACACTGAAGCTTTCTTT; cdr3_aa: CASSPGLRNTEAFF
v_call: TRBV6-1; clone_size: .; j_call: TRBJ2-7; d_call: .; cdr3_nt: TGTGCCATTCGGGCAGAGGGTCGGTACGAGCAGTACTTC; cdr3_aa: CAIRAEGRYEQYF
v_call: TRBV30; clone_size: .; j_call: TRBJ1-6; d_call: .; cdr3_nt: TGTGCCTGGATACAAACGGGTAATTCACCCCTCCACTTT; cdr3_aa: CAWIQTGNSPLHF
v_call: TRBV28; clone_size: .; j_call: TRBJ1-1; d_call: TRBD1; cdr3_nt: TGTGCCAGCAGTTTGCCAGGGGGCACTGAAGCTTTCTTT; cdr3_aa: CASSLPGGTEAFF
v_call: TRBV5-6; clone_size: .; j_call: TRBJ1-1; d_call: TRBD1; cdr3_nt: TGTGCCAGCAGGCGACAGGGGGGCACTGAAGCTTTCTTT; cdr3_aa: CASRRQGGTEAFF
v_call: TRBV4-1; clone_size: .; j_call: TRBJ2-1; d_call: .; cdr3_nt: TGCGCCAGCAGCCTTTATCGGACGGAGGACAATGAGCAGTTCTTC; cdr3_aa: CASSLYRTEDNEQFF
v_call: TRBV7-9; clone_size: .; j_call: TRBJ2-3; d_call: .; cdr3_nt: TGTGCCAGCAGCTTAGTAGGGGGTCCGCAGTATTTT; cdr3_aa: CASSLVGGPQYF
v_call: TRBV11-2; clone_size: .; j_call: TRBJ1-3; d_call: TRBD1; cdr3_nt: TGTGCCAGCAGCTTTACGGGACAGCGCTCTGGAAACACCATATATTTT; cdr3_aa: CASSFTGQRSGNTIYF
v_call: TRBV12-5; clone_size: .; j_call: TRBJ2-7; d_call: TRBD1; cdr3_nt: TGTGCTAGTGGTTTAGACAGGGCCTACGAGCAGTACTTC; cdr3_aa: CASGLDRAYEQYF
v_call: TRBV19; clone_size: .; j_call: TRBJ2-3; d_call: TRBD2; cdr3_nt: TGTGCCAGTAGTAGCCCCCGGACTAGCGGGGGAACAGATACGCAGTATTTT; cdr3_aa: CASSSPRTSGGTDTQYF
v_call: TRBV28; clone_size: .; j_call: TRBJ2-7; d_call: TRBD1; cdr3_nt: TGTGCCAGCAGGACAGGGGGCGCGTACGAGCAGTACTTC; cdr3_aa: CASRTGGAYEQYF
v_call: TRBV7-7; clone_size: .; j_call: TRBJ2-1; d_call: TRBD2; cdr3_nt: TGTGCTAGCAGCGCCGTAGCGGGGGGCCTCAATGAGCAGTTCTTC; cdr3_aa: CASSAVAGGLNEQFF
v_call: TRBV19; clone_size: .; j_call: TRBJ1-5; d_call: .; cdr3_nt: TGTGCCAGTAGTACAGGGGTAAGTGGCAATCAGCCCCAGCATTTT; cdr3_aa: CASSTGVSGNQPQHF
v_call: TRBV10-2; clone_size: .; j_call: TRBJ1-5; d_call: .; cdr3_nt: TGCGCCAGCAGTGACGCTCGCAGACTAAATCAGCCCCAGCATTTT; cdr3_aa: CASSDARRLNQPQHF
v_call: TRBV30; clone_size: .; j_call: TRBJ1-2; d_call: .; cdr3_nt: TGTGCCTGGGGGGCTATAAGAGCTAACTATGGCTACACCTTC; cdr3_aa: CAWGAIRANYGYTF
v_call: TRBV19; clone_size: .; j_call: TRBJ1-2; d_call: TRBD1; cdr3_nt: TGTGCCAGTAGCCCCCCCACAGGGGCCCCAAATGGCTACACCTTC; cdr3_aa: CASSPPTGAPNGYTF
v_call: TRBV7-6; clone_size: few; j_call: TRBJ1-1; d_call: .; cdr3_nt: TGTGCCAGCAGCTTAGCAATCGGGGGCACTGAAGCTTTCTTT; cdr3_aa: CASSLAIGGTEAFF
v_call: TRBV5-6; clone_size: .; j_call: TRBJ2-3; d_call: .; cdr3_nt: TGTGCCAGCGCCCCACAGCCGTTTGGCCCAGATACGCAGTATTTT; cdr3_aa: CASAPQPFGPDTQYF
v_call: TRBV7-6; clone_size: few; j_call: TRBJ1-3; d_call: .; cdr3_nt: TGTGCCAGCAGCTTAGCCCAGTCGCCGGGGGGAAACACCATATATTTT; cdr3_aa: CASSLAQSPGGNTIYF
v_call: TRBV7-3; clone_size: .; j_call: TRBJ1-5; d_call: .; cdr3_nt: TGTGCCAGCAGCCGTTTAACCGACAGTTGGCCCCAGCATTTT; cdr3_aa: CASSRLTDSWPQHF
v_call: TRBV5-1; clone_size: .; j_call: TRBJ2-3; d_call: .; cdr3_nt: TGCGCCAGCAGTCGGGGTTCCGGCACAGATACGCAGTATTTT; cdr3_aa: CASSRGSGTDTQYF
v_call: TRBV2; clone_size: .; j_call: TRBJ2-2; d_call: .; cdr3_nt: TGTGCCAGCAAAGCATTCGGGGGGCCGGGCACCGGGGAGCTGTTTTTT; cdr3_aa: CASKAFGGPGTGELFF
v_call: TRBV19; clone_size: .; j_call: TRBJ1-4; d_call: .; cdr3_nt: TGTGCCAGTAGTACCGACCGGGACTCGTCACATGAAAAACTGTTTTTT; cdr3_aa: CASSTDRDSSHEKLFF